This T cell receptor beta chain originates from a study of blood T cell repertoires in COVID-19. The table came from immunoSEQ multiplex PCR; TCRdb's copy has only in-frame clones and leaves some out. Of tens of thousands of clones in the sample, about 85% were seen once. Germline CDR1 reads SGHVS; CDR2 reads FNYEAQ. CDR3 size: 12 residues. Trimming left V 0 bases short and J 9 bases short, with 6 bases between. The chain combines TRBV7-6 with TRBJ2-1; D remains unclear. This clonotype was obtained from a man in his sixties with acute or convalescent COVID-19. The sample was peripheral blood. Here the CDR3 DNA reads TGTGCCAGCAGCTTAGCGCGAAGTGAGCAGTTCTTC. Translated, it gives CASSLARSEQFF.